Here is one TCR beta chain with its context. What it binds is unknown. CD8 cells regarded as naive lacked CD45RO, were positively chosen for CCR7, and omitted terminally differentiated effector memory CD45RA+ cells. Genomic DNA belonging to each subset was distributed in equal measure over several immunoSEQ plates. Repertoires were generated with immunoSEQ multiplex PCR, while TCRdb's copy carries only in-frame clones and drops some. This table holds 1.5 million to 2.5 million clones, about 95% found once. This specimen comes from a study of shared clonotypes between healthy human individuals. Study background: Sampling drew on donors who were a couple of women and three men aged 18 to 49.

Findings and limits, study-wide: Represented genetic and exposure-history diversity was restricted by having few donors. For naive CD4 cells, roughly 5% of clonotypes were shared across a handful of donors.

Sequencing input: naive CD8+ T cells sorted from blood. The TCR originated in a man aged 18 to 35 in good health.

This CDR3 reads CASSSQGAGELFF. The CDR3, as DNA: TGTGCCAGCAGCTCTCAGGGGGCCGGGGAGCTGTTTTTT. The V call is TRBV11-2, the J call TRBJ2-2, with TRBD1 matching 7 bases. Germline values: CDR1 SGHAT, CDR2 FQNNGV. With 4 bases clipped from V and 6 bases from J, the junction kept 2 bases outside the gene matches. The CDR3 spans 13 residues.